The next 15 T cell receptor beta chains were all read from a single sample in a study (dated by TCRdb to between 2020 and 2023). The protocol used for the library was the immunoSEQ multiplex PCR assay. TCRdb took over this immuneACCESS table, retaining in-frame rearrangements with V and J assigned. Such tables are incomplete; in checked studies, under half of the missing clones stem from an unresolved V gene, and the remainder is unexplained. Here the sample has 55,000 to 70,000 clones; 93% occur a single time. The ten most abundant clones make up roughly 4% of the sample. Sequenced material: PBMCs. The source is a man aged 35 to 55 with rheumatoid arthritis.

The V gene is TRBV6-6, the J gene TRBJ2-6, with 9 bases identical to TRBD1. CDR3 length: 18 residues. The V gene end was trimmed by 5 bases and the J gene end by 1 base; junction bases not matched to a gene: 9. From germline, CDR1 is MNHNY and CDR2 SVGAGI (reference sequence). CDR3 sequence (DNA): TGTGCCAGCAGTCCCCGACAGGGGGGAGGATCTGGGGCCAACGTCCTGACTTTC. Translation: CASSPRQGGGSGANVLTF.

The CDR3 DNA sequence: TGTGCTAGTGGCCGCGACAGGTACACAGATACGCAGTATTTT. This translates into CASGRDRYTDTQYF. This chain uses TRBV12-5 with TRBJ2-3; the D gene is possibly TRBD1 (6 bases). Deletions cut 6 bases from V and 2 bases from J, with 12 bases between. The CDR3 is 14 residues long. From germline, CDR1 is LGHNT and CDR2 FRNRAP.

The chain is built from TRBV28 and TRBJ2-7; possibly TRBD1 for D (6 bases). The CDR3 covers 12 residues. Germline-derived CDR1 and CDR2 are MDHEN and SYDVKM. Trimming removed 7 bases from V and 4 bases from J, with 11 bases in between. For the CDR3, the DNA is TGTGCCAGCAACCTCGGACAGTACGAGCAGTACTTC. Its protein is CASNLGQYEQYF.

The rearrangement joins TRBV7-9 to TRBJ2-1, with 8 bases aligning to TRBD2. CDR3 length equals 15 residues. CDR1 and CDR2 from the germline V gene are SEHNR and FQNEAQ (reference sequence). V lost 5 bases to trimming and J lost 5 bases; unmatched junction nucleotides: 8. The CDR3 loop is CASSVTGTSDNEQFF. CDR3 coding DNA: TGTGCCAGCAGCGTCACCGGGACTAGTGACAATGAGCAGTTCTTC.

The V and J genes are TRBV30 and TRBJ2-7, with D perhaps TRBD2 (6 bases). Germline V gene data show CDR1 as GTSNPN and CDR2 as SVGIG (reference sequence). Trimming removed 2 bases at V and 4 bases at J, with 12 bases between. CDR3 length: 13 amino acids. CDR3: CAWSKPGLYEQYF. As DNA, the CDR3 is TGTGCCTGGAGTAAGCCGGGACTTTACGAGCAGTACTTC.

The rearrangement links TRBV3-1 (or the pseudogene TRBV3-2) to TRBJ2-1; TRBD2 matches 12 bases. Unmatched junction bases numbered 5, after V lost 1 base and J lost 7 bases. Germline V lookup: CDR1 LGHDT, CDR2 YNNKEL (reference sequence). This CDR3 has 16 residues. In DNA, the CDR3 is TGTGCCAGCAGCCAAGGACTAGCGGGAGCTGGGAATGAGCAGTTCTTC. Protein product: CASSQGLAGAGNEQFF.

The chain links TRBV2 to TRBJ1-3; no definite D call. The CDR3 covers 12 residues. CDR1 is SNHLY, CDR2 FYNNEI, per germline. The V end lost 7 bases, the J end lost 4 bases, and 8 bases lay between the germline ends. The CDR3 here is CASNDRGNTIYF. CDR3 in DNA: TGTGCCAGCAACGACCGAGGAAACACCATATATTTT.

This chain links TRBV6-2 or TRBV6-3 with TRBJ2-3, with 9 bases lining up with TRBD2. Losses at the gene ends were 2 bases for V and 5 bases for J; bases not matched to a gene: 8. Germline CDR1 and CDR2: MNHEY and SVGEGT. The CDR3 covers 16 residues. For the CDR3, the DNA is TGTGCCAGCAGTTACCCCCGTAGCGGGAGAGTAGATACGCAGTATTTT. Residues: CASSYPRSGRVDTQYF.

The DNA of the CDR3 is TGTGCCAGCAGCCAAGATCGTACAGGGGGCGAGCGAGAGACCCAGTACTTC. The encoded protein is CASSQDRTGGERETQYF. The chain carries TRBV14 and TRBJ2-5, with TRBD1 matching over 9 bases. In germline, CDR1 is SGHDN, CDR2 FVKESK. The CDR3 extends over 17 amino acids. V lost 0 bases to trimming and J lost 4 bases; unmatched junction nucleotides: 9.

The V and J genes are TRBV9 and TRBJ2-1; maybe TRBD2 (5 bases). Deletions cut 4 bases from V and 0 bases from J, with 11 bases between. The CDR3 loop spans 15 amino acids. Germline V gives CDR1 SGDLS, CDR2 YYNGEE. The CDR3 DNA is TGTGCCAGCAGCCCAGGACTCAGCTCCTACAATGAGCAGTTCTTC. Amino acid sequence: CASSPGLSSYNEQFF. Supplemented by reference TRBV9 and TRBJ2-1, the full variable domain reads DSGVTQTPKHLITATGQRVTLRCSPRSGDLSVYWYQQSLDQGLQFLIQYYNGEERAKGNILERFSAQQFPDLHSELNLSSLELGDSALYFCASSPGLSSYNEQFFGPGTRLTVL.

The V gene is TRBV25-1, the J gene TRBJ1-1, with D hard to call. The CDR3 covers 15 residues. V was cut by 1 base and J by 2 bases, with 11 bases left in between. Germline assignment: CDR1 MGHDK and CDR2 SYGVNS. The CDR3 protein is CASSELLTDNTEAFF. CDR3 bases: TGTGCCAGCAGTGAATTGTTGACGGATAACACTGAAGCTTTCTTT.

This clone was detected a few times. The chain links TRBV5-1 to TRBJ1-2, with 7 bases matching TRBD1. The V gene's germline CDR1 is SGHRS and CDR2 YFSETQ. The length of the CDR3 is 14 residues. The trim removed 4 bases at V and 0 bases at J, leaving 3 bases unmatched. CDR3 in DNA: TGCGCCAGCAGCCCGGGGACAGCTAACTATGGCTACACCTTC. This translates into CASSPGTANYGYTF.

This chain links TRBV9 with TRBJ2-7; no clear D. Looked up from germline, CDR1 is SGDLS and CDR2 is YYNGEE. The CDR3 covers 14 residues. V gave up 4 bases and J gave up 6 bases, with 17 bases separating them. The CDR3 is CASSPEARSREQYF. The CDR3 DNA reads TGTGCCAGCAGCCCAGAGGCTAGAAGTCGCGAGCAGTACTTC.

The V and J genes are TRBV7-6 and TRBJ2-2; 10 nucleotides agree with TRBD2. Germline V gene data show CDR1 as SGHVS and CDR2 as FNYEAQ. This CDR3 contains 16 residues. Unmatched junction bases numbered 3, after V lost 5 bases and J lost 0 bases. CDR3 in DNA: TGTGCCAGCAGCCTGGGGACTAGCGCGAACACCGGGGAGCTGTTTTTT. It is translated as CASSLGTSANTGELFF. The full variable domain, with the rest looked up from reference TRBV7-6 and TRBJ2-2, is GAGVSQSPRYKVTKRGQDVALRCDPISGHVSLYWYRQALGQGPEFLTYFNYEAQQDKSGLPNDRFSAERPEGSISTLTIQRTEQRDSAMYRCASSLGTSANTGELFFGEGSRLTVL.

This chain connects TRBV29-1 to TRBJ1-4; no definite D call. Trimming left V 4 bases short and J 8 bases short, with 11 bases between. Germline CDR1 is SQVTM and CDR2 is ANQGSEA. The length of the CDR3 is 12 residues. CDR3 amino acids: CSVGSGPEKLFF. DNA of the CDR3: TGCAGCGTTGGGTCAGGTCCAGAAAAACTGTTTTTT.